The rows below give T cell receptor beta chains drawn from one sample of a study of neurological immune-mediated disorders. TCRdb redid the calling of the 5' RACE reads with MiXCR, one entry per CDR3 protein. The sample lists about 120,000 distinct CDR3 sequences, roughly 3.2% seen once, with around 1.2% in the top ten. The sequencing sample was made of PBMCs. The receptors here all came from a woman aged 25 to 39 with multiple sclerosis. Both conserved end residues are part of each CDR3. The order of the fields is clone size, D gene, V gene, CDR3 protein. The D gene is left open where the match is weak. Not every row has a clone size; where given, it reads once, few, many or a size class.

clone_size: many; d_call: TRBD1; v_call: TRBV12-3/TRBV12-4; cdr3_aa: CASSFTGGFYEQYF
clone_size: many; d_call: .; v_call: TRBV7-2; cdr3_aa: CASSLVGSEQFF
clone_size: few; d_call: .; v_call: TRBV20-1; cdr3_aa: CSDRGTPGDEQYF
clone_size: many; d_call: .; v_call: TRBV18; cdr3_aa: CASSPIISPEAFF
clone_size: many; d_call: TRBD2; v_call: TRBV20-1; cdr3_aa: CSAPQPREGPHEQYF
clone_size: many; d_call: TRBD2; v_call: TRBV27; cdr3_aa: CASSWGGAEGTQYF
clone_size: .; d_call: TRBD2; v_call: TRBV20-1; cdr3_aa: CSARAGGPVYNEQFF
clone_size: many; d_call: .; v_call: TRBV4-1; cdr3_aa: CASSQDWVDWGSYQPQHF
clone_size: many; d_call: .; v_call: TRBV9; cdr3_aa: CASSFGARDTEAFF
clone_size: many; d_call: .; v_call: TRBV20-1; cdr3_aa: CSARDSQIMNTEAFF
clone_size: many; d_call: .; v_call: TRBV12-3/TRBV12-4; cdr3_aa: CASRSDWKETQYF